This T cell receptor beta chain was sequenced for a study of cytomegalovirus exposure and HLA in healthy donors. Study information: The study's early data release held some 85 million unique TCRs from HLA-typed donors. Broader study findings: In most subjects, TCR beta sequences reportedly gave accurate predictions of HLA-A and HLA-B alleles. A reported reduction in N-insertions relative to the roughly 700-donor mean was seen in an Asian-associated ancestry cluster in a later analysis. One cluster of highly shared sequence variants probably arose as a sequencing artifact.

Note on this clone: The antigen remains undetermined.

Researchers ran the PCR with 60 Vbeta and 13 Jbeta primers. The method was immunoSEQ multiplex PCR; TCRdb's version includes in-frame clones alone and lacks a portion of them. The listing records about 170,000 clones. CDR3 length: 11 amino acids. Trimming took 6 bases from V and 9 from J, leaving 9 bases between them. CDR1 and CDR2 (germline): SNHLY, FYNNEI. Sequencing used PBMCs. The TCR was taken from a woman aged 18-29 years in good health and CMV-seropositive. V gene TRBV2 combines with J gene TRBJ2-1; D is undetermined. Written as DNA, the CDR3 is TGTGCCAGCAGCGCCTCCGGTGAGCAGTTCTTC. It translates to CASSASGEQFF.